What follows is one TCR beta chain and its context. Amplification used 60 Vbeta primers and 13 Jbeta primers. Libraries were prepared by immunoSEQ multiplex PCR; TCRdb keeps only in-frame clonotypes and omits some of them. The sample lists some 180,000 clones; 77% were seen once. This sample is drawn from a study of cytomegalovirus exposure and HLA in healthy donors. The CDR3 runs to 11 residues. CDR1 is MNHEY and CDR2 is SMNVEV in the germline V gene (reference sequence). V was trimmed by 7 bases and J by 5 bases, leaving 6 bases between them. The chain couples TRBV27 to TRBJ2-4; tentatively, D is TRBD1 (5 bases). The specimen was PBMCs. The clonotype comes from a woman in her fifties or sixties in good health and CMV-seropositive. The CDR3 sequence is CASTRENIQYF. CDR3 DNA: TGTGCCAGCACCAGGGAAAACATTCAGTACTTC.